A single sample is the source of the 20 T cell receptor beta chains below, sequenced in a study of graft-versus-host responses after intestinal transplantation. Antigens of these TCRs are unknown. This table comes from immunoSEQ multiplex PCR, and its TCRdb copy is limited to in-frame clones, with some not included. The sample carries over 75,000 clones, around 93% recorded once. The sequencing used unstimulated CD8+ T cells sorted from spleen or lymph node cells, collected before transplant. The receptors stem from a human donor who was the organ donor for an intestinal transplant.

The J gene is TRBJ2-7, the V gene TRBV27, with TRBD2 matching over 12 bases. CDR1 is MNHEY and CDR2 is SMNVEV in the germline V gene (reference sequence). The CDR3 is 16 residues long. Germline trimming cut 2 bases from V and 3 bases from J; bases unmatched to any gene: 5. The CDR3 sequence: CASSLERTSGNYEQYF. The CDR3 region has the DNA TGTGCCAGCAGTTTAGAGAGGACTAGCGGGAACTACGAGCAGTACTTC.

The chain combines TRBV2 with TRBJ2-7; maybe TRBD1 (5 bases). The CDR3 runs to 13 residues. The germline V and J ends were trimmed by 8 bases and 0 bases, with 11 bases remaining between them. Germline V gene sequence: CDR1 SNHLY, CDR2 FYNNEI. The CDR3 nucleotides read TGTGCCAGCGGGGCGGTAAGCTCCTACGAGCAGTACTTC. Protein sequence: CASGAVSSYEQYF.

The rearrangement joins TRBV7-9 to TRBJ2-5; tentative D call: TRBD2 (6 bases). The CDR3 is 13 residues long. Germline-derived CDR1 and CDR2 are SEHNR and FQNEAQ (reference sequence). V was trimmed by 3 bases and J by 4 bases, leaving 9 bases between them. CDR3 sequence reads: CASSFPGGETQYF. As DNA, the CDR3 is TGTGCCAGCAGCTTTCCCGGGGGAGAGACCCAGTACTTC.

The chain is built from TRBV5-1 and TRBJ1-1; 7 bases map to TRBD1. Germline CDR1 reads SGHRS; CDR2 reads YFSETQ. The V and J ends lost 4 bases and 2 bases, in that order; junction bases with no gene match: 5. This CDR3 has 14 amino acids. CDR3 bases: TGCGCCAGCAGCGAGGGACAGTTTAACACTGAAGCTTTCTTT. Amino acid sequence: CASSEGQFNTEAFF.

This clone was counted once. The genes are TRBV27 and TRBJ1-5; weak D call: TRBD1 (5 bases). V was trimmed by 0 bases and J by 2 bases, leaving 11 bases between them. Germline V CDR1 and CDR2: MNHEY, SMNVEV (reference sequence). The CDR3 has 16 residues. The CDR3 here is CASSLSGRVGNQPQHF. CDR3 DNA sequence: TGTGCCAGCAGTTTATCGGGCAGGGTTGGCAATCAGCCCCAGCATTTT.

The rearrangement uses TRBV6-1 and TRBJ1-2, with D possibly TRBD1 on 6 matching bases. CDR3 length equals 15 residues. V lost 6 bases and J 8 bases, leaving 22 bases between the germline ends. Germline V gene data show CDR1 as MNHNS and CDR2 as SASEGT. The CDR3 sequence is CASSPNLDSPRGYTF. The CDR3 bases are TGTGCCAGCAGCCCAAATTTGGACAGCCCCAGGGGCTACACCTTC.

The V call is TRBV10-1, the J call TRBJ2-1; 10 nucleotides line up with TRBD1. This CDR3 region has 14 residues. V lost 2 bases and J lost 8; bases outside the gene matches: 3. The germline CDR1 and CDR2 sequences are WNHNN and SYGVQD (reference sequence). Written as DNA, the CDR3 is TGCGCCAGCAGTGAGGGGACAGGGGATGATGAGCAGTTCTTC. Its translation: CASSEGTGDDEQFF.

The CDR3 reads CASRVTSGGSYEQYF. The CDR3, as DNA: TGTGCCAGCAGGGTGACTAGCGGGGGGTCCTACGAGCAGTACTTC. This chain links TRBV2 with TRBJ2-7, with TRBD2 identical over 13 bases. The CDR3 covers 15 residues. V lost 6 bases and J lost 1; bases outside the gene matches: 3. Germline CDR1 reads SNHLY; CDR2 reads FYNNEI.

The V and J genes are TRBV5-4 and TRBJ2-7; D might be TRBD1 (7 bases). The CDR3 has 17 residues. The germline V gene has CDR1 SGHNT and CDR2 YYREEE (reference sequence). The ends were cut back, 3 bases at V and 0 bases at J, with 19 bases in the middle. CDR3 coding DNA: TGTGCCAGCAGCTGGGGAGGAGGGGGCTACAGCTCCTACGAGCAGTACTTC. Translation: CASSWGGGGYSSYEQYF.

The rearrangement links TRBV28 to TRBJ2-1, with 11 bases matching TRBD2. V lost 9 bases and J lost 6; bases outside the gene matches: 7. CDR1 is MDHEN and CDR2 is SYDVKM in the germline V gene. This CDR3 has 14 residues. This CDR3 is CASIAGGAPNEQFF. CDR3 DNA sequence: TGTGCCAGTATAGCGGGAGGGGCGCCCAATGAGCAGTTCTTC. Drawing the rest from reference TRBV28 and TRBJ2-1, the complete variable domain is DVKVTQSSRYLVKRTGEKVFLECVQDMDHENMFWYRQDPGLGLRLIYFSYDVKMKEKGDIPEGYSVSREKKERFSLILESASTNQTSMYLCASIAGGAPNEQFFGPGTRLTVL.

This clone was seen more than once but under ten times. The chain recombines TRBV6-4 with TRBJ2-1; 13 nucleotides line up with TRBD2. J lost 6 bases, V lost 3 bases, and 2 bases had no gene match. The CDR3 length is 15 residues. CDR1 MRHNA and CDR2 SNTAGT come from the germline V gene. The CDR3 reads CASSERLAGGNEQFF. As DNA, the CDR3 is TGTGCCAGCAGTGAGAGACTAGCGGGGGGCAATGAGCAGTTCTTC.

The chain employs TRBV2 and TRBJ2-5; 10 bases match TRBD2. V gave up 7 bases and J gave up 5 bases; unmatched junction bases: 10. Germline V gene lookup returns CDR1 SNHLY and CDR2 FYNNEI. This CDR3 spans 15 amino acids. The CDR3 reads CASTASGSLAETQYF. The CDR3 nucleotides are TGTGCCAGCACTGCTAGCGGGAGTCTTGCCGAGACCCAGTACTTC. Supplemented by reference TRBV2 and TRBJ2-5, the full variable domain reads EPEVTQTPSHQVTQMGQEVILRCVPISNHLYFYWYRQILGQKVEFLVSFYNNEISEKSEIFDDQFSVERPDGSNFTLKIRSTKLEDSAMYFCASTASGSLAETQYFGPGTRLLVL.

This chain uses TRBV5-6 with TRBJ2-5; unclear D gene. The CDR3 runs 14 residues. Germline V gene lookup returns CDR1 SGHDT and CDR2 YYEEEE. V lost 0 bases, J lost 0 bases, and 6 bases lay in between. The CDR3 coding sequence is TGTGCCAGCAGCTTGGACAGCTACCAAGAGACCCAGTACTTC. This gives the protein CASSLDSYQETQYF. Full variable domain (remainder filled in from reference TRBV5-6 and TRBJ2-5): DAGVTQSPTHLIKTRGQQVTLRCSPKSGHDTVSWYQQALGQGPQFIFQYYEEEERQRGNFPDRFSGHQFPNYSSELNVNALLLGDSALYLCASSLDSYQETQYFGPGTRLLVL.

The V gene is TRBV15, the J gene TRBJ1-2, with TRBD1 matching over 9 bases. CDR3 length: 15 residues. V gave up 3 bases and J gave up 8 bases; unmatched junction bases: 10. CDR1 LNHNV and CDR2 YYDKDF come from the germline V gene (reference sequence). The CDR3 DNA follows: TGTGCCACCAGCAGGGATCGTACAGGGGGCGAAGGCTACACCTTC. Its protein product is CATSRDRTGGEGYTF.

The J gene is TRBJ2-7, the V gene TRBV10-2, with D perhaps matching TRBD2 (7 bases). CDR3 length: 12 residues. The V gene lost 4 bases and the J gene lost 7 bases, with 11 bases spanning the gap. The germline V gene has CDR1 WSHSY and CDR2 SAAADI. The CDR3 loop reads CASSGGRGEQYF. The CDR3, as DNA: TGCGCCAGCAGTGGGGGGAGGGGGGAGCAGTACTTC.

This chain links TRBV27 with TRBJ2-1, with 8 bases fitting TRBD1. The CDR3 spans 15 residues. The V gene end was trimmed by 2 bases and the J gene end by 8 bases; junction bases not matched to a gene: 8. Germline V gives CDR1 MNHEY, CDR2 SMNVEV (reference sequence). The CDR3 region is CASSLIQGAWDEQFF. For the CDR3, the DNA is TGTGCCAGCAGTTTAATCCAGGGGGCGTGGGATGAGCAGTTCTTC.

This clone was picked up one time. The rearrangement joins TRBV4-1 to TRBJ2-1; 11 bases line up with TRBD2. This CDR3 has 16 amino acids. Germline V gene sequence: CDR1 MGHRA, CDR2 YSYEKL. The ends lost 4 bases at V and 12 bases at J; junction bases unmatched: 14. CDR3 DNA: TGCGCCAGCAGCCCGTTAGCGGGAGGGCCTTCTTGGGGGCAGTTCTTC. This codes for CASSPLAGGPSWGQFF.

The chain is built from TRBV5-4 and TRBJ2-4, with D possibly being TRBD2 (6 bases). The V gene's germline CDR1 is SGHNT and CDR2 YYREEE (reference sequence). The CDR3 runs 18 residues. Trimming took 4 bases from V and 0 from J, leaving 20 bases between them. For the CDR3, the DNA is TGTGCCAGCAGCCCCCCGGGGGTTGTCACATTAGCCAAAAACATTCAGTACTTC. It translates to CASSPPGVVTLAKNIQYF.

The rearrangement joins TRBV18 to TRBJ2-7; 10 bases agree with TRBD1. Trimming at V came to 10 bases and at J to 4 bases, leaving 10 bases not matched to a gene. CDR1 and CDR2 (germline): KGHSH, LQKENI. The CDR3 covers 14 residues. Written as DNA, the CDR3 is TGTGCCACCCCCGGACAGGGGGAAAAATACGAGCAGTACTTC. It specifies CATPGQGEKYEQYF.

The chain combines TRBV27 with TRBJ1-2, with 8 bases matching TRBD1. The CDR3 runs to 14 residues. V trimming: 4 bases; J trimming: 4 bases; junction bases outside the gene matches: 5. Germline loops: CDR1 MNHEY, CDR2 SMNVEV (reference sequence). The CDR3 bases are TGTGCCAGCAGTTACGGACAGGGATCCTATGGCTACACCTTC. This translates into CASSYGQGSYGYTF.